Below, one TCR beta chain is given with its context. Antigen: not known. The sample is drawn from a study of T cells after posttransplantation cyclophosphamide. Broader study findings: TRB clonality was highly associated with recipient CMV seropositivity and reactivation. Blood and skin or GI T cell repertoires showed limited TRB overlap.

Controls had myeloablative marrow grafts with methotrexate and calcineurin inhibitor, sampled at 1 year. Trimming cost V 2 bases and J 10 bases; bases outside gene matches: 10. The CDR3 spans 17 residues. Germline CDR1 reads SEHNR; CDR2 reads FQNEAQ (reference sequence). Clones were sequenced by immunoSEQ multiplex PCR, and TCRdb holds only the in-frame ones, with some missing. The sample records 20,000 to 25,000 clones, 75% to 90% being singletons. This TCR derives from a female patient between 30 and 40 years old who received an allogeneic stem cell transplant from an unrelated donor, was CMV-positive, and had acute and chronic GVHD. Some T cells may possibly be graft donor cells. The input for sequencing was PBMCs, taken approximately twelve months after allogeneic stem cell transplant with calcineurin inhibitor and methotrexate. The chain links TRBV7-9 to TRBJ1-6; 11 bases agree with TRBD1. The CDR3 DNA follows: TGTGCCAGCAGCTTACCGCCCCCGGGACAGGGGGACTCACCCCTCCACTTT. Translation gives CASSLPPPGQGDSPLHF.